This T cell receptor beta chain originates from a study of cytomegalovirus exposure and HLA in healthy donors listed by TCRdb under 2017. Study-wide context: According to an earlier analysis of several hundred of the donors, about 179 million T cells yielded 90 million to 130 million unique TCR beta sequences and more than 250 Gb of sequence data. A later analysis re-examined previously published TCR beta repertoires from about 700 donors and added high-resolution HLA genotyping to investigate patterns of TCR occurrence. The study was designed to test whether signatures of past pathogen exposure could be identified by cataloging public T cell receptors. Five DR-DQ haplotypes were handled as single units for association and clustering because linkage in the cohort was strong. Alongside the repertoire data, information on donor age, sex, ethnicity and CMV serostatus was compiled. On average, around 240,000 unique TCR beta nucleotide sequences were sequenced per donor among roughly 430 genotyped donors of the cohort, with roughly 18% of those sequences being non-productive. Besides the first cohort of approximately 710 subjects, a separate validation cohort made up of roughly 120 different subjects was used. Typing coverage varied by locus: roughly 620-640 donors for A, B, C, DRB1 and DQB1; roughly 500 for DQA1; approximately 570 for DPA1; approximately 490 for DPB1. HLA typing covered class I and class II loci at four-digit resolution. The genetic ancestry cluster associated with self-reported Caucasian donors included around 76% of the roughly 400 genotyped donors. An early release covering 550 to 650 HLA-typed donors comprised around 300 gigabases of sequencing data and roughly 86 million unique TCR sequences. All discovery cohort repertoires had been generated using a single sequencing platform. The study used immunosequencing to profile the T cell repertoires of more than 650 subjects and linked those repertoires to cytomegalovirus serostatus. In the later analysis, no new phenotypic data were used to find candidate immune exposures; instead, reliance was placed on TCR beta sequences and their occurrence across donors. Genome-wide SNP genotypes for about 65% of the roughly 670 donors were used in a later genetic analysis, which treated that subset as a discovery cohort. The study combined high-throughput TCR immunosequencing, statistical association of individual TCRs with disease status, and machine learning to predict cytomegalovirus infection status. In an earlier analysis of about 590 of the donors, high-throughput TCR beta sequencing was used to judge whether each TCR beta V gene segment behaved as functional or pseudogenic.

The cohort was made up of approximately 700 healthy bone marrow donors. All cohort members were sampled while nominally healthy, although unrecorded immune exposures were likely present. The donor was CMV seropositive and belonged to the group of more than 250 seropositive cohort members. A peripheral blood sample was provided by each donor, and peripheral blood mononuclear cells were used for TCR beta sequencing. Genomic DNA extraction from the blood cell samples was performed with the Qiagen DNeasy Blood Extraction Kit. About this clone: The target of this receptor is not known. No base quality values were provided; no much bigger clone lies one nucleotide off.

Library preparation used the immunoSEQ multiplex PCR assay. For the multiplex PCR, a mixture combining 60 forward primers for TCR Vbeta segments and 13 reverse primers for TCR Jbeta segments was used. A multiplex PCR assay on genomic DNA amplified the CDR3 region of rearranged TCR beta genes. On the Illumina HiSeq System, the amplified TCR beta libraries were sequenced as 87-base-pair reads. The original methods were these. In a later analysis, approximately 74 million unique TCR beta chains were counted across the approximately 670 repertoires, and about 9.9 million of these chains were shared by at least two donors. Raw reads were error-corrected and collapsed into unique sequences by a nearest-neighbor algorithm in which closely related sequences were merged to remove PCR and sequencing errors. Alignment of CDR3 sequences to IMGT reference sequences was used to assign V, D and J gene segments. Each retained sequence needed at least a six-nucleotide match to both a V gene segment and a J gene segment. Rearrangements were classified as productive when the CDR3 lacked stop codons and remained in frame with V and J, and all other rearrangements were classified as non-productive. CDR3 was defined according to IMGT convention as the region running from the second conserved V-encoded cysteine to the conserved J-encoded phenylalanine. The earlier analysis of 500 to 600 of the donors excluded sequences that lacked an unambiguous match to a single V gene segment. An earlier analysis of 587 of the donors classified V segments as functional when productive rearrangements were above 56.7% and as segregating when the standard deviation between donors was above 5%. A statistical classification framework was built for diagnosing cytomegalovirus status from the catalog of TCR beta chain sequences. In a later analysis, V and J genes were assigned by comparing TCR nucleotide sequences against IMGT/GENE-DB human TR gene sequences. In a later analysis, CDR3 sequences and most-parsimonious VDJ recombination scenarios were assigned using the TCRdist pipeline. A later analysis defined each TCR beta chain by its CDR3 amino acid sequence plus V-gene family, and excluded reads lacking a unique V-gene family. In a later analysis, a few hundred highly shared, low-generation-probability nucleotide sequences were removed to address suspected cross-contamination and a sequencing artifact. A later analysis calculated a clonal expansion index for each public chain from normalized within-repertoire ranks of inferred template counts. Generation probabilities in a later analysis came from a VDJ recombination model fitted to out-of-frame rearrangements, and those results were checked against IGoR. A later analysis scored TCR-TCR, TCR-HLA and TCR-CMV co-occurrence with hypergeometric tests, applying a repertoire-size bias correction to TCR pairs. To estimate false discovery rates, a later analysis permuted the HLA or CMV assignments 20 times. A later analysis grouped co-occurring TCRs with DBSCAN, adding TCRdist sequence similarity when clustering within HLA-allele-positive subsets. Co-occurrence clustering excluded repertoires with fewer than 30,000 or more than 120,000 public chains, plus five with anomalous nucleotide sharing. Not all clones reach the TCRdb copy of this immuneACCESS table, which keeps in-frame sequences only. Checked studies attribute under half of the gap to unresolved V genes and leave the rest unexplained. V and J calls and clone size are given by that table; D and trimming were obtained from the DNA. The sample includes 150,000 to 200,000 clones, with roughly 75% observed a single time. Around 7.7% of the sample lies in the top ten.

The germline V gene (reference sequence) provides CDR1 MNHEY and CDR2 SMNVEV. The CDR3 spans 14 residues, from the cysteine through the phenylalanine. Only the CDR3 portion is preserved as DNA: 42 bases, with reading frame beginning at the first base. The investigation overall reported the following: A further reported finding was that TCR beta sequences accurately predicted the HLA-A and HLA-B alleles for most subjects in the first cohort. Cytomegalovirus status was reported to be diagnosed by the classifier with high specificity and sensitivity in both the original and validation cohorts. When HLA alleles, especially DR and DQ, strongly co-occurred, TCR associations were difficult to assign to individual alleles. The authors suggested that the approach could potentially be generalized to other disease states and immunological phenotypes. In an earlier analysis of around 500 of the donors, most TCR beta V segments appeared in productive rearrangements about 90% or about 30% of the time, broadly matching IMGT annotations. In a later analysis, HLA-associated TCR beta chains showed more clonal expansion and lower generation probabilities than non-associated chains that were equally common. Linkage disequilibrium might explain the correlated functional status among segregating V segments, but an unknown experimental factor could not be excluded. In a later analysis, 16,951 TCR beta sequences were associated with specific HLA alleles at a false discovery rate of 0.05. The only immune exposure information available for the cohort was CMV serostatus. Most CMV-associated TCR beta chains appeared to be HLA-restricted in a later analysis, and the HLA associations seemed to be driven largely by CMV exposure. In a later analysis, the rate of TCR association differed among HLA loci, with DRB1 alleles having the most associated TCRs and HLA-C alleles having the fewest. Sequencing depth was assumed to be roughly uniform across donors in the presence/absence analyses, though that assumption may not hold. Several of the top co-occurrence clusters appeared to be linked to parvovirus B19, influenza, CMV and Epstein-Barr virus, according to a later analysis. In vitro tests confirmed that a few of the cytomegalovirus-associated TCR beta chains recognize cytomegalovirus antigens. Because counts were too low, 15 to 20 rarely observed V segments, including chromosome 9 orphons, were excluded from the earlier analysis of 500 to 700 of the donors. Because HLA typing was missing for some donors at each locus, association tests included only the typed subset. Most TCR sequences were observed very rarely across donors, whereas some public TCRs were present in many individuals. The study gave a list of under 200 TCR beta chains associated with cytomegalovirus. V-gene and J-gene trimming of TCR beta chains was associated with a missense DCLRE1C variant in a later genetic analysis, and the association was replicated in an independent cohort. This cohort had only TCR beta chains sequenced, and the lack of alpha or paired-chain data limited which features could be detected. A group of highly shared sequence variants was considered likely to be a technical artifact of the sequencing pipeline. According to a later genetic analysis, donors in an Asian-associated ancestry cluster had fewer N-insertions in productive TCRs than the approximately 700-donor mean. The 87-base-pair reads could not distinguish some IMGT-functional V segments, including TRBV6-2 and TRBV6-3, so those segments were excluded.

This sequence was found in a woman aged 35 to 49 in good health and CMV-seropositive. Sequencing was performed on PBMCs. This chain joins TRBV27 to TRBJ2-5; TRBD2 is a possible D gene, resting on 7 matching bases. The assigned J gene may be wrong: the sequence end matches TRBJ2-7 better. The DNA sequence is as follows: TGTGCCATCCCTTTAGGGGGGGCGGATGACGAGCAGTACTTC. Its protein reads: CAIPLGGADDEQYF.